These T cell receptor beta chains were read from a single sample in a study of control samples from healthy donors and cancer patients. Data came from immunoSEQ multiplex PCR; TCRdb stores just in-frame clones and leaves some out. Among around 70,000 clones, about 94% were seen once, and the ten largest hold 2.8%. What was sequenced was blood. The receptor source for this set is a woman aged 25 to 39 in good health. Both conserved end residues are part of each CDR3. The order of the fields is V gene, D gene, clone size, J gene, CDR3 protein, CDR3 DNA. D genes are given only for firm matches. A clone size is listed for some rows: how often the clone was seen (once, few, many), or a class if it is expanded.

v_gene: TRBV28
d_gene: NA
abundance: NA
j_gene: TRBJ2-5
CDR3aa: CARATFQGIQETQYF
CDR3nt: TGTGCCAGGGCCACCTTCCAGGGAATCCAAGAGACCCAGTACTTC

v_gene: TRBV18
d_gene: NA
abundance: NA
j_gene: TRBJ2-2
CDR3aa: CASSPVTGGTGELFF
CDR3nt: TGTGCCAGCTCCCCAGTGACGGGTGGCACCGGGGAGCTGTTTTTT

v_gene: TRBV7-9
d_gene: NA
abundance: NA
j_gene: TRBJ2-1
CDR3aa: CASSPTQSYNEQFF
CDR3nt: TGTGCCAGCAGCCCAACACAGTCCTACAATGAGCAGTTCTTC

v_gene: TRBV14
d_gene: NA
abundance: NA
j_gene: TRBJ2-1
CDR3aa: CASSQGQVEYNEQFF
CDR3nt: TGTGCCAGCAGCCAAGGGCAGGTGGAGTACAATGAGCAGTTCTTC

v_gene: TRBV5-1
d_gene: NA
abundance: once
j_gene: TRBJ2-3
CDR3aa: CASNPGVSLTDTQYF
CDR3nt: TGCGCCAGCAATCCGGGGGTCAGCCTCACAGATACGCAGTATTTT

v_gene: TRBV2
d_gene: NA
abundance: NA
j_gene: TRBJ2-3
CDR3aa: CASTGRALAGPDTQYF
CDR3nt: TGTGCCTCAACAGGGAGGGCGCTAGCCGGCCCAGATACGCAGTATTTT

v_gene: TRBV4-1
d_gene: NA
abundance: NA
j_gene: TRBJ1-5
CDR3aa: CASSQEGGNQPQHF
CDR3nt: TGCGCCAGCAGCCAAGAAGGGGGAAATCAGCCCCAGCATTTT

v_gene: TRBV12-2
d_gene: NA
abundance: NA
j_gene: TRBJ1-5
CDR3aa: CASRLARILSPQHF
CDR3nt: TGTGCAAGTCGCTTAGCACGTATCCTATCGCCCCAGCATTTT

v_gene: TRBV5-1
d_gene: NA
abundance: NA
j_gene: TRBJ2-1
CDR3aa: CASSLEGGAREQFF
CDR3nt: TGCGCCAGCAGCTTGGAGGGGGGGGCGCGGGAGCAGTTCTTC

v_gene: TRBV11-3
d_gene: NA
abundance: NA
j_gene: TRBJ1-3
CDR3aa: CASSPRDSGNTIYF
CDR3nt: TGTGCCAGCAGCCCGCGGGACTCTGGAAACACCATATATTTT

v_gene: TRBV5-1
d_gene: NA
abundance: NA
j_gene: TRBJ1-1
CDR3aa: CASSLVSGTYEAFF
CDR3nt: TGCGCCAGCAGCTTGGTTTCAGGCACATATGAAGCTTTCTTT

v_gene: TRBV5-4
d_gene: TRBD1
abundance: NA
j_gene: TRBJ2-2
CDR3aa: CASSPTGGPSNTGELFF
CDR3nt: TGTGCCAGCAGTCCCACAGGGGGACCTTCCAACACCGGGGAGCTGTTTTTT

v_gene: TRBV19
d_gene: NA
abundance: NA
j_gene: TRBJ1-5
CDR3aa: CASSAGSKDQPQHF
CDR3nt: TGTGCCAGTAGTGCAGGGAGCAAGGATCAGCCCCAGCATTTT

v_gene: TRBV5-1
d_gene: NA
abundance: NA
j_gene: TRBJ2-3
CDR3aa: CASSPGRGARDTQYF
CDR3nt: TGCGCCAGCAGCCCAGGACGGGGGGCGCGAGATACGCAGTATTTT

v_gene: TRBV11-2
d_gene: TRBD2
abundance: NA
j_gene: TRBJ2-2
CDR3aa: CASTISSGGNTGELFF
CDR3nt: TGTGCCAGCACTATAAGTAGCGGGGGGAACACCGGGGAGCTGTTTTTT

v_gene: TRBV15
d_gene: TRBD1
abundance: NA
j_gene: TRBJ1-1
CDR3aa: CATGPGQVNTEAFF
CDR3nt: TGTGCCACAGGACCGGGACAGGTTAACACTGAAGCTTTCTTT

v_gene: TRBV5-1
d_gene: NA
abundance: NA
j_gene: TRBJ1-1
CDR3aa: CASSLSPEPNTEAFF
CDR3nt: TGCGCCAGCAGCTTGTCTCCAGAACCGAACACTGAAGCTTTCTTT

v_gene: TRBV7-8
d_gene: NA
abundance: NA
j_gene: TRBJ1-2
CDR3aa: CASSPRWALGGYTF
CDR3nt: TGTGCCAGCAGCCCCCGATGGGCCCTTGGGGGCTACACCTTC

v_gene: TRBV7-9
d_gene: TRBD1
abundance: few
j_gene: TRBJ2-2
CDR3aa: CASSLKQGVAGELFF
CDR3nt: TGTGCCAGCAGCCTAAAACAGGGGGTTGCCGGGGAGCTGTTTTTT

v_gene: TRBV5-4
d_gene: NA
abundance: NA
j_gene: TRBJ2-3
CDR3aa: CASWGATADTQYF
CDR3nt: TGTGCCTCGTGGGGAGCAACCGCAGATACGCAGTATTTT

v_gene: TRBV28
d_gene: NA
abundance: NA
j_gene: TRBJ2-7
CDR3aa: CASRDSGPYEQYF
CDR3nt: TGTGCCAGCAGGGACTCAGGGCCCTACGAGCAGTACTTC

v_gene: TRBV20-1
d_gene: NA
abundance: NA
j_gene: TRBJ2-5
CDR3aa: CSASPTIVETQYF
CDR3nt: TGCAGTGCTAGTCCCACCATTGTGGAGACCCAGTACTTC